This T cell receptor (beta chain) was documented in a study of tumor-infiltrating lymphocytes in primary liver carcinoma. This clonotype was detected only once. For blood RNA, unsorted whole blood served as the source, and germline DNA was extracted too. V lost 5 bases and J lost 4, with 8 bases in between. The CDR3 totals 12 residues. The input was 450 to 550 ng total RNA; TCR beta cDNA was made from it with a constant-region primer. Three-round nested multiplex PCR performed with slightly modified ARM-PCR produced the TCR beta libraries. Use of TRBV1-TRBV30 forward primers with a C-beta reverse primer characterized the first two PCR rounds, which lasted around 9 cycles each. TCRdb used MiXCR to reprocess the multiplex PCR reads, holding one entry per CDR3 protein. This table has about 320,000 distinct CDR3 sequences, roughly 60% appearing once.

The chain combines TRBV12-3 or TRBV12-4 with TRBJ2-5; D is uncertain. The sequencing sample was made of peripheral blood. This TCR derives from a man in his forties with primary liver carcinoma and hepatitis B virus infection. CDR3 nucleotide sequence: TGTGCCAGCAGTCGCAAGGGAGAGACCCAGTACTTC. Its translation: CASSRKGETQYF.